The rows below give T cell receptor beta chains drawn from one sample of a study of PD-1 blockade in classical Hodgkin lymphoma. Data came from immunoSEQ multiplex PCR; TCRdb stores just in-frame clones and leaves some out. The sample shows 60,000 to 65,000 clones, around 88% of them seen only once. The sequenced sample was peripheral blood mononuclear cells (PBMCs), obtained at baseline. These receptors all come from a human donor with classical Hodgkin lymphoma. CDR3s include the opening cysteine and the closing phenylalanine or tryptophan. The D gene is left open where the match is weak. The size entry is marked missing in some rows and otherwise reads once, few, many or a size class.

d_call	clone_size	v_call	j_call	cdr3_nt	cdr3_aa
TRBD1	NA	TRBV6-4	TRBJ2-1	TGTGCCAGCAGTTTCTCAGCCGGGACAGACGTTAATGAGCAGTTCTTC	CASSFSAGTDVNEQFF
NA	NA	TRBV4-2	TRBJ1-6	TGTGCCAGCAGCCAAGATGGACCGGGACAAGGGTATAATTCACCCCTCCACTTT	CASSQDGPGQGYNSPLHF
NA	NA	TRBV15	TRBJ1-6	TGTGCCACCAGCAGAGAAGACAGTTCACCCCTCCACTTT	CATSREDSSPLHF
NA	NA	TRBV5-6	TRBJ1-2	TGTGCCAGCAGCTTGGATGTGGGCGGGAACTATGGCTACACCTTC	CASSLDVGGNYGYTF
NA	NA	TRBV6-1	TRBJ2-7	TGTGCCAGCAGTATGGGGTACTCCTACGAGCAGTACTTC	CASSMGYSYEQYF
TRBD1	few	TRBV7-8	TRBJ2-7	TGTGCCAGCAGTTATACAGGGGGCAAGCAGTACTTC	CASSYTGGKQYF
NA	NA	TRBV30	TRBJ1-5	TGTGCCTGGAGTGTCTCCAGGGACCAGCCCCAGCATTTT	CAWSVSRDQPQHF
NA	NA	TRBV4-2	TRBJ1-2	TGTGCCAGCAGCCAACCCCAGCCGATCTATGGCTACACCTTC	CASSQPQPIYGYTF
NA	NA	TRBV27	TRBJ1-5	TGTGCCAGCAGGTCAACCCCCTTCGCCCCAGCAGGGGCATATAGCAATCAGCCCCAGCATTTT	CASRSTPFAPAGAYSNQPQHF
TRBD2	NA	TRBV7-2	TRBJ2-1	TGTGCCAGCAGCTTCAGCACTAGCGGGGCGCGGAATGAGCAGTTCTTC	CASSFSTSGARNEQFF
NA	NA	TRBV6-1	TRBJ1-2	TGTGCCAGCAGTGAAGTAAGGACAGTGCATGGCTACACCTTC	CASSEVRTVHGYTF
NA	NA	TRBV5-1	TRBJ1-2	TGCGCCAGCAGCTTGAACATCGACAGTTTGAGTGGCTACACCTTC	CASSLNIDSLSGYTF
TRBD2	NA	TRBV7-6	TRBJ2-1	TGTGCCAGCAGCTTAGCTAGCGGGGGGGCCCCCTACAATGAGCAGTTCTTC	CASSLASGGAPYNEQFF
TRBD1	NA	TRBV7-7	TRBJ2-3	TGTGCCAGCAGCTTAGGAGGGGGCGGCACAGATACGCAGTATTTT	CASSLGGGGTDTQYF
NA	NA	TRBV18	TRBJ1-1	TGTGCCAGCTCACCGGGGGGGGACACTGAAGCTTTCTTT	CASSPGGDTEAFF
NA	NA	TRBV5-4	TRBJ1-1	TGTGCCAGCAGCTTTAACAGGTGGCGGAACACTGAAGCTTTCTTT	CASSFNRWRNTEAFF
TRBD1	NA	TRBV14	TRBJ1-5	TGTGCCAGCAGCTCCGGGACAGGGGTCCGCCTGCGCAATCAGCCCCAGCATTTT	CASSSGTGVRLRNQPQHF
NA	NA	TRBV6-5	TRBJ2-7	TGTGCCAGCAGTGAAGAGGCTTACGAGCAGTACTTC	CASSEEAYEQYF
TRBD2	NA	TRBV6-5	TRBJ2-3	TGTGCCAGCAATCGGGGGGGAGATACGCAGTATTTT	CASNRGGDTQYF
TRBD1	NA	TRBV7-3	TRBJ2-1	TGTGCCAGCAGCGCCCCCGAGCAGGGGGAATCCTACAATGAGCAGTTCTTC	CASSAPEQGESYNEQFF
NA	NA	TRBV6-5	TRBJ2-3	TGTGCCAGCAGTTTCTTCCTAGGGGGGGGCCGGAATACGCAGTATTTT	CASSFFLGGGRNTQYF
NA	NA	TRBV2	TRBJ2-7	TGTGCCAGCACCCCTAAAGTCTACTACGAGCAGTACTTC	CASTPKVYYEQYF
NA	NA	TRBV10-3	TRBJ1-6	TGTGCCATCAGTGAGGCAGGGCGATTGGATTCACCCCTCCACTTT	CAISEAGRLDSPLHF
NA	NA	TRBV19	TRBJ1-5	TGTGCCAGTAGTCGACAGAGGAATCAGCCCCAGCATTTT	CASSRQRNQPQHF
TRBD1	NA	TRBV28	TRBJ2-2	TGTGCCAGTGCGGGACAGGGAACCACCGGGGAGCTGTTTTTT	CASAGQGTTGELFF
TRBD1	NA	TRBV7-2	TRBJ1-2	TGTGCCAGCAGCTTCGGGACAGCTCCGACGGGTGGCTACACCTTC	CASSFGTAPTGGYTF
NA	NA	TRBV9	TRBJ1-2	TGTGCCAGCAGGGAGATATTCAGAGGCTACACCTTC	CASREIFRGYTF
TRBD2	NA	TRBV7-2	TRBJ2-7	TGTGCCAGCAGCTTAGTGGGGGAGGGGTACGAGCAGTACTTC	CASSLVGEGYEQYF
TRBD2	NA	TRBV13	TRBJ2-3	TGTGCCAGCAGCTTACCGGGACTAGCGGGTACAGATACGCAGTATTTT	CASSLPGLAGTDTQYF
NA	NA	TRBV5-4	TRBJ1-4	TGTGCCAGCAGCTTTCGGATGCCAGAAAAACTGTTTTTT	CASSFRMPEKLFF
TRBD1	NA	TRBV5-1	TRBJ1-6	TGCGCCAGCAGCTTGGACGGACAGGACGGTAATTCACCCCTCCACTTT	CASSLDGQDGNSPLHF
TRBD1	NA	TRBV5-1	TRBJ2-1	TGCGCCAGCAGCTCAACCCAGGGGGCCAGTGAGCAGTTCTTC	CASSSTQGASEQFF
NA	NA	TRBV13	TRBJ2-3	TGTGCCAGCAGCTTCGGCGGGCAGGTAGGGACGCAGTATTTT	CASSFGGQVGTQYF
TRBD2	NA	TRBV9	TRBJ2-7	TGTGCCAGCAGCGTAGTCGGGGGGAACTCCTACGAGCAGTACTTC	CASSVVGGNSYEQYF
TRBD1	once	TRBV27	TRBJ2-7	TGTGCCAGCAGTTTAAAGGCAGGGGGCCTCTCCTACGAGCAGTACTTC	CASSLKAGGLSYEQYF
NA	NA	TRBV5-5	TRBJ1-2	TGTGCCAGCAGCTTTTTGACCGGGACCCCCTATGGCTACACCTTC	CASSFLTGTPYGYTF
NA	few	TRBV7-9	TRBJ2-7	TGTGCCAGCAGCCCGAGACAGAACTACGAGCAGTACTTC	CASSPRQNYEQYF
NA	NA	TRBV13	TRBJ2-1	TGTGCCAGCAGCTTACGGGCTAGCGCTAGTGATGAGCAGTTCTTC	CASSLRASASDEQFF
NA	NA	TRBV27	TRBJ1-4	TGTGCCAGCAGACCCCGGACAGACAAGTATGAAAAACTGTTTTTT	CASRPRTDKYEKLFF
TRBD1	NA	TRBV6-6	TRBJ1-1	TGTGCTGCCAAAGGGACAGCTACCACTGAAGCTTTCTTT	CAAKGTATTEAFF
NA	NA	TRBV7-8	TRBJ2-1	TGTGCCAGCAGCCCGCGACGTAGCTCCTACAATGAGCAGTTCTTC	CASSPRRSSYNEQFF
TRBD1	NA	TRBV7-2	TRBJ1-2	TGTGCCAGCAGCCTAAACCCGGGACAGGGTAGCGGCTACACCTTC	CASSLNPGQGSGYTF
TRBD2	NA	TRBV30	TRBJ2-7	TGTGCCTGGAGTAAGGGACTAGCGGGGGCAAGCTCCTACGAGCAGTACTTC	CAWSKGLAGASSYEQYF
NA	NA	TRBV7-6	TRBJ1-6	TGTGCCAGCAGCTTAGGGATACAGAATTCACCCCTCCACTTT	CASSLGIQNSPLHF
TRBD2	NA	TRBV5-4	TRBJ2-5	TGTGCCAGCAGCTTGGAGCGGGGGGGCGTAGAGACCCAGTACTTC	CASSLERGGVETQYF
NA	NA	TRBV6-1	TRBJ1-6	TGTGCCAGCAGTGTAACCCTGATCGGCTCCTATAATTCACCCCTCCACTTT	CASSVTLIGSYNSPLHF
TRBD1	NA	TRBV6-5	TRBJ1-5	TGTGCCAGCAGACCCGACAGGGGTCGGCCTCAGCCCCAGCATTTT	CASRPDRGRPQPQHF
TRBD1	NA	TRBV5-6	TRBJ2-7	TGTGCCAGCAGCTCCCGGGACAGAAGTTTCTACGAGCAGTACTTC	CASSSRDRSFYEQYF
NA	NA	TRBV9	TRBJ1-6	TGTGCCAGCAGCGTAGGTCAGGGAACGGGCTCACCCCTCCACTTT	CASSVGQGTGSPLHF
NA	NA	TRBV11-1	TRBJ1-2	TGTGCCAGCAGCCAGACGGACTATGGCTACACCTTC	CASSQTDYGYTF
NA	once	TRBV15	TRBJ2-7	TGTGCCACCAGCAGGGATCTTTTGTTCCACGAGCAGTACTTC	CATSRDLLFHEQYF
NA	NA	TRBV7-2	TRBJ1-1	TGTGCCAGCAGCTTAGTATCGGGAGCTGAAGCTTTCTTT	CASSLVSGAEAFF